Below are 25 T cell receptor beta chains sequenced from a single sample in a study of pediatric ulcerative colitis. Assay: immunoSEQ multiplex PCR; the TCRdb copy retains only in-frame clones and omits some. The table shows tens of thousands of clones, with about 81% occurring only once. One to two pinch biopsies were taken from the rectum during colonoscopy. Sample: gut tissue. The receptors stem from a boy between 10 and 17 years old with mild ulcerative colitis.

The J gene is TRBJ2-7, the V gene TRBV4-1, with 9 bases that match TRBD2. CDR3 length: 17 amino acids. Germline loops: CDR1 MGHRA, CDR2 YSYEKL. Trimming removed 1 base from V and 1 base from J; junction bases left unmatched: 8. In nucleotides, the CDR3 is TGCGCCAGCAGCCAAGTACTGGTAGCGGGGGCATCCTACGAGCAGTACTTC. Protein sequence: CASSQVLVAGASYEQYF.

The V call is TRBV6-1, the J call TRBJ1-1; the D gene is possibly TRBD1 (6 bases). The CDR3 length is 15 residues. Trimming cost V 5 bases and J 4 bases, with 17 bases left between them. Germline CDR1 and CDR2: MNHNS and SASEGT. CDR3 nucleotides: TGTGCCAGCAGTTCCCTGGTTAGGGGGAGCACTGAAGCTTTCTTT. It yields the protein CASSSLVRGSTEAFF.

The chain links TRBV5-1 to TRBJ1-1, with D uncertain. The CDR3 covers 13 residues. Germline V gives CDR1 SGHRS, CDR2 YFSETQ. Trimming pared 4 bases from V and 1 base from J, leaving 8 bases between. CDR3 sequence reads: CASSPPANTEAFF. For the CDR3, the DNA is TGCGCCAGCAGCCCCCCGGCGAACACTGAAGCTTTCTTT.

J is TRBJ1-2 and V is TRBV7-2; a weak D match, TRBD1 (5 bases). V was trimmed by 3 bases and J by 7 bases, leaving 12 bases between them. From germline, CDR1 is SGHTA and CDR2 FQGNSA. This CDR3 is built from 13 residues. The CDR3 spells CASSFGQGGGYTF. As DNA, the CDR3 is TGTGCCAGCAGCTTCGGGCAGGGCGGTGGCTACACCTTC.

V usage is TRBV7-9 and J usage is TRBJ2-5, with D tentatively TRBD1 (5 bases). Germline V lookup: CDR1 SEHNR, CDR2 FQNEAQ (reference sequence). CDR3 length: 14 residues. V lost 2 bases and J 5 bases, leaving 12 bases between the germline ends. In DNA, the CDR3 is TGTGCCAGCAGCTTAAATCAGGGTTCGGAGACCCAGTACTTC. Translating gives CASSLNQGSETQYF.

The chain links TRBV7-3 to TRBJ2-3; D unresolved. Germline assignment: CDR1 SGHTA and CDR2 FQGTGA. The CDR3 loop spans 14 amino acids. The germline V and J ends were trimmed by 0 bases and 1 base, with 5 bases remaining between them. The CDR3 sequence: CASSLTQGTDTQYF. DNA for the CDR3: TGTGCCAGCAGCTTAACGCAGGGCACAGATACGCAGTATTTT.

The chain carries TRBV4-2 and TRBJ1-1, with a weak D call TRBD1 (5 bases). This CDR3 has 14 residues. V was pared by 4 bases and J by 6 bases, with 15 bases between. Germline V gene lookup returns CDR1 LGHNA and CDR2 YNFKEQ. CDR3 DNA sequence: TGTGCCAGCAGCCTCGAACCTAGGGGCGCTGAAGCTTTCTTT. Its protein product is CASSLEPRGAEAFF.

CDR3 coding DNA: TGTGCCAGCAGCCGGACAGGGTCCTACGAGCAGTACTTC. Translating gives CASSRTGSYEQYF. This sequence joins TRBV7-2 and TRBJ2-7, with 8 nucleotides matching TRBD1. Germline loops: CDR1 SGHTA, CDR2 FQGNSA. This CDR3 spans 13 amino acids. V lost 5 bases, J lost 1 base, and 1 base stayed unmatched. Using reference TRBV7-2 and TRBJ2-7 for the parts outside the CDR3, the full variable domain is GAGVSQSPSNKVTEKGKDVELRCDPISGHTALYWYRQSLGQGLEFLIYFQGNSAPDKSGLPSDRFSAERTGGSVSTLTIQRTQQEDSAVYLCASSRTGSYEQYFGPGTRLTVT.

The table lists this clone with a count of one. V and J are TRBV11-3 and TRBJ2-1, with 16 bases lining up with TRBD2. The CDR3 is made up of 17 amino acids. Germline-derived CDR1 and CDR2 are SGHNT and YENEEA. Germline trimming cut 5 bases from V and 8 bases from J; bases unmatched to any gene: 9. Here the CDR3 reads CASSPAGLAGGMDEQFF. In DNA form, the CDR3 reads TGTGCCAGCAGCCCCGCGGGACTAGCGGGGGGGATGGATGAGCAGTTCTTC. Full variable domain (rest looked up from reference TRBV11-3 and TRBJ2-1): EAGVVQSPRYKIIEKKQPVAFWCNPISGHNTLYWYLQNLGQGPELLIRYENEEAVDDSQLPKDRFSAERLKGVDSTLKIQPAELGDSAVYLCASSPAGLAGGMDEQFFGPGTRLTVL.

This sequence joins TRBV15 and TRBJ2-1; D could derive from TRBD1 or TRBD2 (5 bases each). The ends were cut back, 3 bases at V and 0 bases at J, with 15 bases in the middle. This CDR3 comprises 17 residues. Germline CDR1 and CDR2: LNHNV and YYDKDF (reference sequence). CDR3 DNA sequence: TGTGCCACCAGCAGCACCGGGGCCGGAGGCTCCTACAATGAGCAGTTCTTC. Translating it yields CATSSTGAGGSYNEQFF.

The table lists this clone with a count of one. The chain couples TRBV2 to TRBJ2-1; 14 positions agree with TRBD2. The CDR3 length is 19 residues. Looked up from germline, CDR1 is SNHLY and CDR2 is FYNNEI. The ends lost 3 bases at V and 9 bases at J; junction bases unmatched: 16. Written as DNA, the CDR3 is TGTGCCAGCAGTGAGAGAAGAGGACTAGCGGGGGGCCGCGACCTTGAGCAGTTCTTC. This translates into CASSERRGLAGGRDLEQFF.

This chain joins TRBV2 and TRBJ2-7; TRBD1 agrees at 7 bases. This CDR3 region has 14 residues. Germline loops: CDR1 SNHLY, CDR2 FYNNEI. The junction had 6 bases not matched to a gene; V was cut back by 7 bases and J by 0 bases. In DNA form, the CDR3 reads TGTGCCAGCACGGAGGACAGGAGCTCCTACGAGCAGTACTTC. Translation: CASTEDRSSYEQYF. Drawing the rest from reference TRBV2 and TRBJ2-7, the complete variable domain is EPEVTQTPSHQVTQMGQEVILRCVPISNHLYFYWYRQILGQKVEFLVSFYNNEISEKSEIFDDQFSVERPDGSNFTLKIRSTKLEDSAMYFCASTEDRSSYEQYFGPGTRLTVT.

The chain is built from TRBV5-8 and TRBJ1-2; no firm D call. Per germline, CDR1 SGHTS and CDR2 YDEGEE. CDR3 length: 16 residues. The V gene lost 2 bases and the J gene lost 0 bases, with 14 bases spanning the gap. CDR3 region: CASSFESHRTNYGYTF. DNA of the CDR3: TGTGCCAGCAGCTTCGAGTCTCACAGAACTAACTATGGCTACACCTTC.

J is TRBJ2-5 and V is TRBV5-1; D ambiguous. The CDR3 totals 13 residues. In germline, CDR1 is SGHRS, CDR2 YFSETQ. Trimming shortened V by 4 bases and J by 0 bases, and 7 bases separated the two germline ends. The CDR3 spells CASSILYQETQYF. The CDR3 DNA reads as TGCGCCAGCAGCATCCTCTACCAAGAGACCCAGTACTTC.

This clone was seen more than once but under ten times. V usage is TRBV7-8 and J usage is TRBJ2-1, with D tentatively TRBD1 (5 bases). This CDR3 spans 16 amino acids. The V gene's germline CDR1 is SGHVS and CDR2 FQNEAQ. V dropped 3 bases and J dropped 3 bases, with 15 bases sitting between them. The CDR3 reads CASSLSGKVGYNEQFF. The DNA for the CDR3 is TGTGCCAGCAGCTTGTCAGGGAAGGTAGGCTACAATGAGCAGTTCTTC.

The gene calls are TRBV19 and TRBJ2-7; TRBD1 aligns across 10 bases. The CDR3 consists of 13 residues. The germline CDR1 and CDR2 sequences are LNHDA and SQIVND (reference sequence). The trim removed 4 bases at V and 3 bases at J, leaving 0 bases unmatched. The CDR3 reads CASSRTGGYEQYF. Written as DNA, the CDR3 is TGTGCCAGTAGTAGGACAGGGGGCTACGAGCAGTACTTC.

The chain carries TRBV19 and TRBJ2-5, with a weak D call TRBD1 (5 bases). From germline, CDR1 is LNHDA and CDR2 SQIVND (reference sequence). Trimming removed 1 base at V and 3 bases at J, with 6 bases between. The CDR3 covers 13 residues. The CDR3 protein is CASSIGREETQYF. The CDR3 nucleotides are TGTGCCAGTAGTATAGGCAGGGAAGAGACCCAGTACTTC.

V gene TRBV6-1 combines with J gene TRBJ2-7; maybe TRBD1 (8 bases). This CDR3 contains 15 residues. In germline, CDR1 is MNHNS, CDR2 SASEGT. V shed 5 bases and J shed 3 bases, with 17 bases lying between them. The CDR3 nucleotides read TGTGCCAGCAGTTCGAGCGGGACAGGTAACTACGAGCAGTACTTC. Amino acid sequence: CASSSSGTGNYEQYF.

The chain employs TRBV9 and TRBJ2-3; a possible D gene is TRBD2 (5 bases). CDR3 length equals 13 residues. CDR1 and CDR2 (germline): SGDLS, YYNGEE. The V end lost 0 bases, the J end lost 9 bases, and 11 bases lay between the germline ends. The CDR3 region is CASSVAGSSTQYF. In nucleotides, the CDR3 is TGTGCCAGCAGCGTAGCGGGATCCTCGACGCAGTATTTT.

The chain carries TRBV6-4 and TRBJ2-3, with TRBD2 matching 12 bases. There are 16 residues in the CDR3. J was trimmed by 2 bases and V by 4 bases; bases with no gene match: 4. Germline assignment: CDR1 MRHNA and CDR2 SNTAGT. Here the CDR3 DNA reads TGTGCCAGCAGTGCCGCTAGCGGGGGGGCCACAGATACGCAGTATTTT. Translating gives CASSAASGGATDTQYF.

The rearrangement links TRBV4-1 to TRBJ2-1; D unclear. The CDR3 length is 14 residues. Germline CDR1 is MGHRA and CDR2 is YSYEKL. Trimming shortened V by 4 bases and J by 5 bases, and 12 bases separated the two germline ends. In nucleotides, the CDR3 is TGCGCCAGCAGCCGATGGGAAACCAACAATGAGCAGTTCTTC. Protein sequence: CASSRWETNNEQFF.

The gene calls are TRBV18 and TRBJ2-5; D might be TRBD1 (5 bases). Trimming took off 4 bases at V and 2 bases at J, with 17 bases between the two ends. Germline values: CDR1 KGHSH, CDR2 LQKENI. The CDR3 length is 16 residues. CDR3 coding DNA: TGTGCCAGCTCACAGACTCAGGGTTTTGGTCAAGAGACCCAGTACTTC. Translation: CASSQTQGFGQETQYF.

V is TRBV19 and J is TRBJ1-2, with a tentative D call TRBD1 (6 bases). The V end lost 3 bases, the J end lost 4 bases, and 9 bases lay between the germline ends. The CDR3 is 13 residues long. Germline CDR1 is LNHDA and CDR2 is SQIVND (reference sequence). The DNA of the CDR3 is TGTGCCAGTAGTATCTCCAGGGGCTATGGCTACACCTTC. Translation gives CASSISRGYGYTF.

This clone has only a few counts. The chain links TRBV7-6 to TRBJ2-3, with unresolved D. CDR3 length: 14 residues. Germline V gene sequence: CDR1 SGHVS, CDR2 FNYEAQ. Between the trimmed V and J ends, which lost 2 bases and 3 bases, there was a span of 9 bases. CDR3 sequence: CASSLRRRTDTQYF. The CDR3 region has the DNA TGTGCCAGCAGCTTACGGCGGAGAACAGATACGCAGTATTTT.

The chain joins TRBV19 to TRBJ2-5; D not resolved. This CDR3 is 12 amino acids long. The germline CDR1 and CDR2 sequences are LNHDA and SQIVND (reference sequence). The germline V and J ends were trimmed by 4 bases and 2 bases, with 5 bases remaining between them. CDR3 DNA: TGTGCCAGTAGTAGCAGGCAAGAGACCCAGTACTTC. As protein: CASSSRQETQYF.